This record looks at one T cell receptor (beta chain) sequence and its context. The antigen it binds to is not known. The input lacks base qualities; no much larger clone sits a single base away. The sample has other DNA sequences that encode this CDR3 too. The data stem from a study of cytomegalovirus exposure and HLA in healthy donors (dated by TCRdb to about 2017). Concerning the study at large: An earlier analysis of roughly 500 of the donors reported about 250 Gb of sequence data and around 110 million unique TCR beta sequences from 150 million to 200 million T cells. The aim of the study was to test whether cataloging public T cell receptors could identify signatures of past pathogen exposure. Roughly 300 gigabases of sequencing data and approximately 85 million unique TCR sequences were included in an early release covering about 700 HLA-typed donors. Among the roughly 410 genotyped donors, approximately 77% belonged to the genetic ancestry cluster associated with self-reported Caucasian donors. In a later genetic analysis, genome-wide SNP genotypes for about 55% of the roughly 670 donors were used, and that subset was treated as a discovery cohort. On average, about 200,000 unique TCR beta nucleotide sequences were sequenced per donor among about 400 genotyped donors of the cohort, with roughly 19% of those sequences being non-productive. HLA typing included class I and class II loci at four-digit resolution. The T cell repertoires of 666 subjects were profiled by immunosequencing and related to cytomegalovirus serostatus. In a later analysis, previously published TCR beta repertoires from 666 donors were re-analyzed and high-resolution HLA genotyping was added so that TCR occurrence patterns could be studied. The later analysis used no new phenotypic data to find candidate immune exposures, relying instead on TCR beta sequences and their occurrence across donors. The number of typed donors differed by locus: about 620-640 for A, B, C, DRB1 and DQB1; approximately 520 for DQA1; over 600 for DPA1; and 450 to 480 for DPB1. Because of strong linkage in the cohort, a few DR-DQ haplotypes were treated as single units for association and clustering. Besides the first cohort of approximately 710 subjects, a separate validation cohort made up of roughly 130 different subjects was used. Donor age, sex, ethnicity and CMV serostatus were compiled alongside the repertoire data. Every discovery cohort repertoire had been produced on one sequencing platform. To predict cytomegalovirus infection status, the study combined high-throughput TCR immunosequencing, statistical association of individual TCRs with disease status, and machine learning. In an earlier analysis of over 550 of the donors, high-throughput TCR beta sequencing was used to judge whether each TCR beta V gene segment behaved as functional or pseudogenic. The research as a whole found: In both the original and validation cohorts, the classifier was reported to diagnose cytomegalovirus status with high specificity and sensitivity. According to a later analysis, TCR association rates differed among HLA loci, with DRB1 alleles showing the most associated TCRs and HLA-C alleles showing the fewest. In vitro tests confirmed that a few of the cytomegalovirus-associated TCR beta chains recognize cytomegalovirus antigens. Several of the top co-occurrence clusters appeared to be linked to parvovirus B19, influenza, CMV and Epstein-Barr virus, according to a later analysis. The 87-base-pair reads could not distinguish some IMGT-functional V segments, including TRBV6-2 and TRBV6-3, so those segments were excluded. In the study, some 180 TCR beta chains were listed as associated with cytomegalovirus. Specific HLA alleles were associated with roughly 17,000 TCR beta sequences at a false discovery rate of 0.05 in a later analysis. Presence/absence analyses assumed roughly uniform sequencing depth across donors, an assumption that may not hold. This cohort had only TCR beta chains sequenced, and the lack of alpha or paired-chain data limited which features could be detected. In an earlier analysis of approximately 590 of the donors, most TCR beta V segments appeared in productive rearrangements about 87% or about 30% of the time, broadly matching IMGT annotations. In a later analysis, most CMV-associated TCR beta chains were found to appear HLA-restricted, with HLA associations seemingly driven largely by CMV exposure. HLA typing was unavailable for some donors at each locus, so association tests used only the typed subset. The only immune exposure information available for the cohort was CMV serostatus. V-gene and J-gene trimming of TCR beta chains was associated with a missense DCLRE1C variant in a later genetic analysis, and the association was replicated in an independent cohort. The earlier analysis of 587 of the donors excluded some 15 rarely observed V segments, including chromosome 9 orphons, because counts were too low. According to the authors, the approach could potentially be generalized to other disease states and immunological phenotypes. A group of highly shared sequence variants was considered likely to be a technical artifact of the sequencing pipeline. Compared with the roughly 700-donor mean, donors in an Asian-associated ancestry cluster had fewer N-insertions in productive TCRs, according to a later genetic analysis. Across donors, most TCR sequences were observed very rarely, whereas some public TCRs were present in many individuals. A further reported finding was that TCR beta sequences accurately predicted the HLA-A and HLA-B alleles for most subjects in the first cohort. Linkage disequilibrium might explain the correlated functional status among segregating V segments, but an unknown experimental factor could not be excluded. Compared with equally common non-associated chains, HLA-associated TCR beta chains in a later analysis were more clonally expanded and had lower generation probabilities. When HLA alleles, especially DR and DQ, strongly co-occurred, TCR associations were difficult to assign to individual alleles.

The CDR3, from cysteine to phenylalanine, totals 14 residues. Kept here is only the CDR3 DNA, which spans 42 bases and is read in frame from base 1. The germline V gene gives CDR1 as SGHRS and CDR2 as YFSETQ. Trimming accounts for 1 base at V and 4 bases at J, while the number of junction bases matched to no gene is 1. In total, about 650 healthy bone marrow donors made up the cohort. At the time of sampling, every cohort member was nominally healthy, though immune exposures that went unrecorded were likely present. The donor was CMV seronegative and was included in the group of 352 seronegative cohort members. Each donor provided a peripheral blood sample, and peripheral blood mononuclear cells were used for TCR beta sequencing. Genomic DNA extraction from the blood cell samples was performed with the Qiagen DNeasy Blood Extraction Kit. The library was built by means of the immunoSEQ multiplex PCR assay. The multiplex PCR relied on a mix of 60 forward primers for TCR Vbeta segments and 13 reverse primers for TCR Jbeta segments. The CDR3 region of rearranged TCR beta genes was amplified from genomic DNA with a multiplex PCR assay. On the Illumina HiSeq System, the amplified TCR beta libraries were sequenced as 87-base-pair reads. From the authors' description of their analysis: A later analysis counted approximately 76 million unique TCR beta chains across the 550 to 800 repertoires, and about 10 million of these chains were shared by at least two donors. A nearest-neighbor algorithm error-corrected the raw reads and collapsed the reads into unique sequences, merging closely related sequences to remove PCR and sequencing errors. To assign V, D and J gene segments, CDR3 sequences were aligned to IMGT reference sequences. Each retained sequence needed at least a six-nucleotide match to both a V gene segment and a J gene segment. Rearrangements were called productive when the CDR3 lacked stop codons and stayed in frame with V and J; all others were non-productive. CDR3 was defined according to IMGT convention as the region running from the second conserved V-encoded cysteine to the conserved J-encoded phenylalanine. In an earlier analysis of 550 to 650 of the donors, sequences lacking an unambiguous match to a single V gene segment were excluded. An earlier analysis of a few hundred of the donors classified V segments as functional when productive rearrangements were above 56.7% and as segregating when the standard deviation between donors was above 5%. To diagnose cytomegalovirus status from the catalog of TCR beta chain sequences, a statistical classification framework was built. In a later analysis, V and J genes were assigned by comparing TCR nucleotide sequences against IMGT/GENE-DB human TR gene sequences. The TCRdist pipeline was used in a later analysis to assign CDR3 sequences and most-parsimonious VDJ recombination scenarios. In a later analysis, every TCR beta chain was defined by the combination of its CDR3 amino acid sequence and its V-gene family, and reads without a unique V-gene family were dropped. In a later analysis, nearly 600 highly shared, low-generation-probability nucleotide sequences were removed to address suspected cross-contamination and a sequencing artifact. In a later analysis, a clonal expansion index was calculated for each public chain from normalized within-repertoire ranks of inferred template counts. In a later analysis, generation probabilities were computed using a VDJ recombination model fitted to out-of-frame rearrangements, and the results were checked against IGoR. Hypergeometric tests were used in a later analysis to score TCR-TCR, TCR-HLA and TCR-CMV co-occurrence, with a repertoire-size bias correction applied to the TCR pairs. In a later analysis, false discovery rates were estimated by permuting HLA or CMV assignments 20 times. A later analysis grouped co-occurring TCRs with DBSCAN, adding TCRdist sequence similarity when clustering within HLA-allele-positive subsets. Repertoires with fewer than 30,000 or more than 120,000 public chains were left out of co-occurrence clustering, as were a handful of repertoires with anomalous nucleotide sharing. This immuneACCESS table, as held by TCRdb, lists in-frame sequences with V and J called but not all clones. Of the missing ones, under half trace to an unresolved V gene in checked studies; the others have no known cause. The DNA was the basis for D and trimming; V, J and clone size are from that table. The sample table lists a few hundred thousand clones, 80% of them with a count of one. Approximately 0.3% of the sample goes to the ten largest clones.

The receptor's source is a girl aged 2 to 9 in good health and CMV-seronegative. The chain couples TRBV5-1 to TRBJ2-3, and 9 bases in between align with TRBD1. Specimen: PBMCs. The sequenced DNA: TGCGCCAGCAGCTTGACAGGGGGCGCAGATACGCAGTATTTT. This codes for CASSLTGGADTQYF.